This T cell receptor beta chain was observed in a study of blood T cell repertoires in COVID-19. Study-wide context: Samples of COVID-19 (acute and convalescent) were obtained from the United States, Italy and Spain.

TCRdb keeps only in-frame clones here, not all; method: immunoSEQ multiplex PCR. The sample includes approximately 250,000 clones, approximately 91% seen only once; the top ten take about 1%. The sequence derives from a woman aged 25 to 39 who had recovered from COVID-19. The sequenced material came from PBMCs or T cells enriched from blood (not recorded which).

The CDR3 sequence is CASSLALIPPIYEQYF. CDR3 nucleotides: TGTGCCAGTAGTCTAGCCCTAATACCCCCAATCTACGAGCAGTACTTC. The chain has TRBV19 and TRBJ2-7; a weak D match, TRBD2 (5 bases). Germline CDR1 and CDR2: LNHDA and SQIVND (reference sequence). The V gene lost 5 bases and the J gene lost 3 bases, with 20 bases spanning the gap. The CDR3 consists of 16 residues.